The 31 T cell receptor beta chains below all came from one sample that was sequenced in a study of T cell responses to AZD1222 COVID-19 vaccine. Here immunoSEQ multiplex PCR was the method, and the copy in TCRdb shows in-frame clones only, minus some. This sample has approximately 67,000 clones; 83% occur once, and the top ten carry about 6.3%. The specimen comprised peripheral blood, sampled 28 days after the second AZD1222 dose. The receptor source for this set is an adult who received the AZD1222 COVID-19 vaccine.

V and J are TRBV19 and TRBJ2-2, with 8 bases lining up with TRBD2. The CDR3 consists of 14 residues. Germline CDR1 reads LNHDA; CDR2 reads SQIVND (reference sequence). V lost 9 bases to trimming and J lost 4 bases; unmatched junction nucleotides: 7. The CDR3 reads CASSGGSITGELFF. CDR3 coding DNA: TGTGCCAGCTCGGGGGGGAGTATCACCGGGGAGCTGTTTTTT.

The V call is TRBV5-1, the J call TRBJ2-5; D is perhaps TRBD1 or TRBD2 (6 bases each). The CDR3 contains 15 residues. The V end lost 5 bases, the J end lost 5 bases, and 19 bases lay between the germline ends. Germline V CDR1 and CDR2: SGHRS, YFSETQ. CDR3 amino acids: CASRSTGGRGETQYF. The CDR3 nucleotides read TGCGCCAGCAGATCCACCGGGGGCCGGGGGGAGACCCAGTACTTC.

The V call is TRBV5-1, the J call TRBJ2-5; 15 bases match TRBD2. Per the germline V gene, CDR1 is SGHRS and CDR2 is YFSETQ. Germline trimming cut 4 bases from V and 1 base from J; bases unmatched to any gene: 5. The CDR3 is made up of 17 amino acids. The CDR3, as DNA: TGCGCCAGCAGCCCCGGACTAGCGGGGGGGTTCCAAGAGACCCAGTACTTC. It specifies CASSPGLAGGFQETQYF.

This chain joins TRBV9 and TRBJ1-1; a possible D gene is TRBD1 (6 bases). V dropped 0 bases and J dropped 4 bases, with 16 bases sitting between them. There are 16 residues in the CDR3. Germline V gene sequence: CDR1 SGDLS, CDR2 YYNGEE. For the CDR3, the DNA is TGTGCCAGCAGCGTAGCGGGGGGGCCGGGTTTCACTGAAGCTTTCTTT. Residues: CASSVAGGPGFTEAFF.

The rearrangement uses TRBV18 and TRBJ1-5; the D is unclear. Germline-derived CDR1 and CDR2 are KGHSH and LQKENI. This CDR3 has 13 amino acids. V was cut by 5 bases and J by 0 bases, with 5 bases left in between. This CDR3 reads CASSGNSNQPQHF. CDR3 nucleotide sequence: TGTGCCAGCTCAGGGAATAGCAATCAGCCCCAGCATTTT. The full variable domain, rest sourced from reference TRBV18 and TRBJ1-5, is NAGVMQNPRHLVRRRGQEARLRCSPMKGHSHVYWYRQLPEEGLKFMVYLQKENIIDESGMPKERFSAEFPKEGPSILRIQQVVRGDSAAYFCASSGNSNQPQHFGDGTRLSIL.

This rearrangement joins TRBV19 to TRBJ2-5, with 11 bases identical to TRBD2. The CDR3 contains 14 residues. The trim removed 6 bases at V and 5 bases at J, leaving 5 bases unmatched. Germline loops: CDR1 LNHDA, CDR2 SQIVND (reference sequence). The CDR3 DNA reads as TGTGCCAGTAGCCGACTAGCGGGGTGGGAGACCCAGTACTTC. It specifies CASSRLAGWETQYF.

DNA for the CDR3: TGTGCCAGCAGCTTGGGTCTAGCCGCAGATACGCAGTATTTT. This codes for CASSLGLAADTQYF. The chain combines TRBV5-6 with TRBJ2-3, with a weak D call TRBD2 (5 bases). Germline lookup yields CDR1 SGHDT and CDR2 YYEEEE. V lost 0 bases and J 4 bases, leaving 9 bases between the germline ends. This CDR3 has 14 residues.

V is TRBV30 and J is TRBJ1-2, with a possible D match to TRBD1 (5 bases). Between the trimmed V and J ends, which lost 0 bases and 2 bases, there was a span of 10 bases. CDR1 GTSNPN and CDR2 SVGIG come from the germline V gene (reference sequence). CDR3 size: 14 residues. The CDR3 loop is CAWSVGRGNYGYTF. CDR3 nucleotides: TGTGCCTGGAGTGTAGGACGGGGGAACTATGGCTACACCTTC.

This clone occurred a few times. This chain joins TRBV6-5 and TRBJ2-1; D remains unclear. Trimming removed 5 bases from V and 6 bases from J, with 8 bases in between. CDR1 and CDR2 (germline): MNHEY, SVGAGI. The CDR3 runs 12 residues. The CDR3 protein is CASSRRRNEQFF. The CDR3 DNA is TGTGCCAGCAGTCGTCGGCGCAATGAGCAGTTCTTC.

The rearrangement joins TRBV5-8 to TRBJ1-1; a weak D match, TRBD1 (5 bases). Germline CDR1 SGHTS, CDR2 YDEGEE. Trimming pared 0 bases from V and 9 bases from J, leaving 12 bases between. The CDR3 spans 13 residues. DNA of the CDR3: TGTGCCAGCAGCTTGGGGCAGGGCTTTCAAGCTTTCTTT. Translation gives CASSLGQGFQAFF.

This sequence joins TRBV6-1 and TRBJ1-1; possible D gene TRBD1, 5 bases. The V gene's germline CDR1 is MNHNS and CDR2 SASEGT. The CDR3 sequence is 15 residues long. Trimming took 0 bases from V and 4 from J, leaving 12 bases between them. The CDR3 DNA follows: TGTGCCAGCAGTGAAGCCTCGGGCAGGGCCACTGAAGCTTTCTTT. Its translation: CASSEASGRATEAFF.

The chain couples TRBV6-2 or TRBV6-3 to TRBJ1-5, with 10 bases lining up with TRBD1. V lost 2 bases to trimming and J lost 7 bases; unmatched junction nucleotides: 5. CDR1 MNHEY and CDR2 SVGEGT come from the germline V gene. This CDR3 has 15 residues. The CDR3 coding sequence is TGTGCCAGCAGTTACCCAGGGACAGGGGACCAGCCCCAGCATTTT. It translates to CASSYPGTGDQPQHF.

V usage is TRBV7-6 and J usage is TRBJ1-3, with D tentatively TRBD1 (6 bases). With 2 bases removed from V and 0 bases from J, the gap between germline ends came to 14 bases. This CDR3 comprises 17 residues. In germline, CDR1 is SGHVS, CDR2 FNYEAQ. The chain's CDR3 is CASSLSSGATSGNTIYF. The CDR3 DNA follows: TGTGCCAGCAGCTTATCGTCAGGGGCCACCTCTGGAAACACCATATATTTT.

V is TRBV18 and J is TRBJ1-5; 8 nucleotides align to TRBD1. J gave up 2 bases and V 0 bases, and 9 bases lay outside the gene matches. The CDR3 sequence is 18 residues long. CDR1 is KGHSH and CDR2 is LQKENI in the germline V gene. The CDR3 is CASSPPSQGARGNQPQHF. The DNA of the CDR3 is TGTGCCAGCTCACCACCCTCGCAGGGGGCGAGGGGCAATCAGCCCCAGCATTTT.

This clone was counted many times. The rearrangement links TRBV7-8 to TRBJ2-7, with 7 bases matching TRBD2. Per germline, CDR1 SGHVS and CDR2 FQNEAQ. This CDR3 has 16 amino acids. Trimming removed 2 bases from V and 2 bases from J; junction bases left unmatched: 9. CDR3 coding DNA: TGTGCCAGCAGCTTACCCCGGACTAGGCCTACCTACGAGCAGTACTTC. It codes for CASSLPRTRPTYEQYF.

The chain recombines TRBV7-2 with TRBJ2-1; 9 bases line up with TRBD2. Per germline, CDR1 SGHTA and CDR2 FQGNSA. CDR3 length equals 15 residues. J gave up 4 bases and V 6 bases, and 7 bases lay outside the gene matches. The CDR3 protein is CASRQAGGYYNEQFF. The CDR3 DNA reads TGTGCCAGCAGGCAAGCGGGGGGCTATTACAATGAGCAGTTCTTC.

The chain has TRBV3-1 (or the pseudogene TRBV3-2) and TRBJ1-6; 7 positions agree with TRBD1. The germline gives CDR1 LGHDT, CDR2 YNNKEL (reference sequence). This CDR3 has 15 amino acids. V dropped 2 bases and J dropped 9; count of bases not matched to a gene: 7. CDR3 in amino acids: CASSQPGQTVSPLHF. The CDR3 nucleotides read TGTGCCAGCAGCCAACCGGGACAGACCGTTTCACCCCTCCACTTT.

This clone came up once. The chain has TRBV19 and TRBJ2-7; TRBD1 matches at 9 bases. The CDR3 runs 19 residues. Germline trimming cut 5 bases from V and 0 bases from J; bases unmatched to any gene: 17. Germline CDR1 is LNHDA and CDR2 is SQIVND (reference sequence). CDR3: CASSPSAGQGTGISYEQYF. The CDR3 nucleotides read TGTGCCAGTAGTCCATCGGCCGGACAGGGGACTGGAATCTCCTACGAGCAGTACTTC.

The rearrangement links TRBV6-2 or TRBV6-3 to TRBJ1-1; D might be TRBD1 (5 bases). V lost 5 bases and J 5 bases, leaving 15 bases between the germline ends. CDR3 size: 14 residues. The germline CDR1 and CDR2 sequences are MNHEY and SVGEGT. The CDR3 spells CASSRPGSGTEAFF. CDR3 DNA sequence: TGTGCCAGCAGTCGTCCAGGGTCGGGGACTGAAGCTTTCTTT.

The chain recombines TRBV12-3 or TRBV12-4 with TRBJ1-1, with D unclear. Deletions cut 2 bases from V and 8 bases from J, with 12 bases between. The CDR3 is made up of 13 amino acids. CDR3 sequence reads: CASSLQERIEAFF. CDR3 sequence (DNA): TGTGCCAGCAGTTTACAGGAGCGGATCGAAGCTTTCTTT.

The rearrangement joins TRBV7-9 to TRBJ1-2; the D is unclear. Germline V gives CDR1 SEHNR, CDR2 FQNEAQ (reference sequence). The CDR3 is 13 amino acids. Deletions cut 6 bases from V and 6 bases from J, with 14 bases between. CDR3 DNA sequence: TGTGCCAGCAGTAAGAGACCAGGAGATGGCTACACCTTC. It codes for CASSKRPGDGYTF.

The gene calls are TRBV11-3 and TRBJ2-1, with D perhaps TRBD1 (5 bases). V gave up 0 bases and J gave up 3 bases, with 9 bases separating them. Per the germline V gene, CDR1 is SGHNT and CDR2 is YENEEA. This CDR3 is built from 15 residues. CDR3 sequence (DNA): TGTGCCAGCAGCTTAGAACCCCAGGGCTACAATGAGCAGTTCTTC. This codes for CASSLEPQGYNEQFF.

This chain links TRBV7-9 with TRBJ2-7, with unresolved D. Germline loops: CDR1 SEHNR, CDR2 FQNEAQ (reference sequence). Trimming took 4 bases from V and 5 from J, leaving 6 bases between them. This CDR3 has 11 amino acids. The CDR3, as DNA: TGTGCCAGCAGCTACAAAGACGAGCAGTACTTC. This sequence encodes CASSYKDEQYF. Full variable domain (outside the CDR3, taken from reference TRBV7-9 and TRBJ2-7): DTGVSQNPRHKITKRGQNVTFRCDPISEHNRLYWYRQTLGQGPEFLTYFQNEAQLEKSRLLSDRFSAERPKGSFSTLEIQRTEQGDSAMYLCASSYKDEQYFGPGTRLTVT.

The rearrangement uses TRBV6-5 and TRBJ1-1, with D perhaps matching TRBD1 (5 bases). Between the trimmed V and J ends, which lost 2 bases and 8 bases, there was a span of 12 bases. The germline CDR1 and CDR2 sequences are MNHEY and SVGAGI. The length of the CDR3 is 13 residues. CDR3 in DNA: TGTGCCAGCAGTTACCTTACAGGTCTCGAAGCTTTCTTT. Residues: CASSYLTGLEAFF.

This sequence joins TRBV19 and TRBJ2-1; no reliable D call. Germline CDR1 LNHDA, CDR2 SQIVND (reference sequence). Trimming removed 7 bases at V and 1 base at J, with 14 bases between. The CDR3 sequence is 15 residues long. CDR3 DNA: TGTGCCAGTATGGGGTGGTCCCAATCCTACAATGAGCAGTTCTTC. This encodes CASMGWSQSYNEQFF.

This sequence joins TRBV2 and TRBJ2-6; D is possibly TRBD1 (6 bases). The CDR3 is 17 residues long. V was shortened by 6 bases and J by 0 bases, with 15 bases between the two germline ends. The germline gives CDR1 SNHLY, CDR2 FYNNEI. The CDR3 is CASSDRTSLSGANVLTF. DNA for the CDR3: TGTGCCAGCAGCGACAGGACTTCCCTCTCTGGGGCCAACGTCCTGACTTTC.

The chain has TRBV28 and TRBJ1-2; D possibly corresponds to TRBD1 (5 bases). The CDR3 has 15 residues. Trimming cost V 7 bases and J 5 bases, with 20 bases left between them. Germline V lookup: CDR1 MDHEN, CDR2 SYDVKM. CDR3 protein: CASMPGGPTEYGYTF. The CDR3 region has the DNA TGTGCCAGCATGCCCGGGGGACCCACCGAATATGGCTACACCTTC.

The rearrangement joins TRBV5-1 to TRBJ1-2, with a weak D call TRBD1 (5 bases). The V end lost 0 bases, the J end lost 7 bases, and 16 bases lay between the germline ends. The CDR3 runs 15 residues. Germline V gives CDR1 SGHRS, CDR2 YFSETQ. CDR3 in amino acids: CASSLAGRGESGYTF. CDR3 nucleotides: TGCGCCAGCAGCTTGGCCGGTCGGGGCGAGAGTGGCTACACCTTC. Variable domain in full (rest from reference TRBV5-1 and TRBJ1-2): KAGVTQTPRYLIKTRGQQVTLSCSPISGHRSVSWYQQTPGQGLQFLFEYFSETQRNKGNFPGRFSGRQFSNSRSEMNVSTLELGDSALYLCASSLAGRGESGYTFGSGTRLTVV.

The chain employs TRBV7-8 and TRBJ1-1, with D possibly matching TRBD1 (5 bases). CDR3 length: 15 residues. With 6 bases removed from V and 4 bases from J, the gap between germline ends came to 18 bases. Germline V gene sequence: CDR1 SGHVS, CDR2 FQNEAQ. CDR3 loop: CASSPFRFRATEAFF. The CDR3 bases are TGTGCCAGCAGTCCGTTCCGGTTCAGGGCCACTGAAGCTTTCTTT. Together with reference TRBV7-8 and TRBJ1-1, the CDR3 gives the full variable domain: GAGVSQSPRYKVAKRGQDVALRCDPISGHVSLFWYQQALGQGPEFLTYFQNEAQLDKSGLPSDRFFAERPEGSVSTLKIQRTQQEDSAVYLCASSPFRFRATEAFFGQGTRLTVV.

This chain connects TRBV5-4 to TRBJ2-2; 7 bases fit TRBD2. V was clipped by 3 bases and J by 7 bases; unmatched bases: 0. The germline gives CDR1 SGHNT, CDR2 YYREEE (reference sequence). The CDR3 covers 12 residues. The CDR3 region has the DNA TGTGCCAGCAGCTCGGGGGGCGGGGAGCTGTTTTTT. Amino acids: CASSSGGGELFF.

J is TRBJ1-2 and V is TRBV3-1 (or the pseudogene TRBV3-2); TRBD1 aligns across 7 bases. The CDR3 sequence is 14 residues long. The V and J ends lost 1 base and 5 bases, in that order; junction bases with no gene match: 4. Germline CDR1 and CDR2: LGHDT and YNNKEL (reference sequence). The CDR3 protein is CASSQGTGPYGYTF. CDR3 DNA sequence: TGTGCCAGCAGCCAAGGGACAGGCCCATATGGCTACACCTTC.